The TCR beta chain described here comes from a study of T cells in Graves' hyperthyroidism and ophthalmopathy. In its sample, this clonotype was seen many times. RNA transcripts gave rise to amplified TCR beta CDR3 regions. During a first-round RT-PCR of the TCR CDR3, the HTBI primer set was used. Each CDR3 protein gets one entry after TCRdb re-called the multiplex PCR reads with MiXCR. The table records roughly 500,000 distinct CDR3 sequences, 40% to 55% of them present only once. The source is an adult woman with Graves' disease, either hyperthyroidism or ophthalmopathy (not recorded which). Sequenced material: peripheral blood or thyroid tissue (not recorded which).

The CDR3 bases are TGTGCCAGCGGATCGGGACAGGGTTCTAATAGCAATCAGCCCCAGCATTTT. It codes for CASGSGQGSNSNQPQHF. The J gene is TRBJ1-5, the V gene TRBV12-3 or TRBV12-4, with TRBD1 matching over 9 bases. The CDR3 has 17 amino acids. The junction had 11 bases not matched to a gene; V was cut back by 8 bases and J by 0 bases.